The rows below give T cell receptor beta chains drawn from one sample of a study of Ad26.COV2.S vaccination and SARS-CoV-2 variants. Some clones are missing from TCRdb's copy, which holds only in-frame ones; the method was immunoSEQ multiplex PCR. The sample consists of about 450,000 clones, 89% of them appearing once. The sample was peripheral blood, taken in a trial of Ad26.COV2.S vaccine versus placebo. The receptors were gathered from a person between 18 and 59 years old who received the Ad26.COV2.S COVID-19 vaccine or a placebo. CDR3s include the opening cysteine and the closing phenylalanine or tryptophan. A D gene is named only where the DNA matches it firmly. Rows may omit the clone size; those that give it use once, few, many or a size class.

d_call: TRBD2
j_call: TRBJ2-1
v_call: TRBV24-1
clone_size: NA
cdr3_aa: CATSENSGSVNEQFF
cdr3_nt: TGTGCCACCAGTGAGAATAGCGGGAGTGTAAATGAGCAGTTCTTC

d_call: NA
j_call: TRBJ1-1
v_call: TRBV6-5
clone_size: NA
cdr3_aa: CASRYSLMNTEAFF
cdr3_nt: TGTGCCAGCAGGTACAGCCTCATGAACACTGAAGCTTTCTTT

d_call: NA
j_call: TRBJ1-1
v_call: TRBV12-5
clone_size: NA
cdr3_aa: CASGDQLNTEAFF
cdr3_nt: TGTGCTAGTGGTGACCAATTGAACACTGAAGCTTTCTTT

d_call: NA
j_call: TRBJ1-1
v_call: TRBV6-5
clone_size: NA
cdr3_aa: CASSRQVMNTEAFF
cdr3_nt: TGTGCCAGCAGCCGACAGGTCATGAACACTGAAGCTTTCTTT

d_call: NA
j_call: TRBJ1-3
v_call: TRBV6-5
clone_size: few
cdr3_aa: CASIGFSGNTIYF
cdr3_nt: TGTGCCAGCATAGGGTTCAGTGGAAACACCATATATTTT

d_call: NA
j_call: TRBJ1-1
v_call: TRBV19
clone_size: NA
cdr3_aa: CASRLVPGGSTEAFF
cdr3_nt: TGTGCCAGTAGGCTGGTGCCGGGAGGGAGCACTGAAGCTTTCTTT

d_call: NA
j_call: TRBJ1-6
v_call: TRBV27
clone_size: NA
cdr3_aa: CASTMNGFGVPLHF
cdr3_nt: TGTGCCAGCACCATGAACGGGTTTGGTGTGCCCCTCCACTTT

d_call: NA
j_call: TRBJ1-1
v_call: TRBV5-8
clone_size: NA
cdr3_aa: CASSVRLWVSLHTEAFF
cdr3_nt: TGTGCCAGCAGCGTCCGACTGTGGGTAAGCCTACACACTGAAGCTTTCTTT

d_call: NA
j_call: TRBJ1-2
v_call: TRBV10-3
clone_size: NA
cdr3_aa: CAISVTGDYGYTF
cdr3_nt: TGTGCCATCAGTGTGACGGGGGACTATGGCTACACCTTC

d_call: NA
j_call: TRBJ2-5
v_call: TRBV5-1
clone_size: NA
cdr3_aa: CASSLTPQETQYF
cdr3_nt: TGCGCCAGCAGCCTTACCCCCCAAGAGACCCAGTACTTC

d_call: NA
j_call: TRBJ1-5
v_call: TRBV2
clone_size: NA
cdr3_aa: CASSAKGNQPQHF
cdr3_nt: TGTGCCAGCAGTGCGAAGGGCAATCAGCCCCAGCATTTT

d_call: TRBD2
j_call: TRBJ2-1
v_call: TRBV7-3
clone_size: NA
cdr3_aa: CASSSGTSTNEQFF
cdr3_nt: TGTGCCAGCAGCTCCGGGACTAGTACTAATGAGCAGTTCTTC

d_call: NA
j_call: TRBJ1-2
v_call: TRBV18
clone_size: NA
cdr3_aa: CASSPFTDSLSYTF
cdr3_nt: TGTGCCAGCTCACCATTCACGGACAGTCTTAGCTACACCTTC

d_call: NA
j_call: TRBJ2-2
v_call: TRBV4-3
clone_size: once
cdr3_aa: CASSQEDRVGELFF
cdr3_nt: TGCGCCAGCAGCCAAGAGGATAGAGTTGGGGAGCTGTTTTTT

d_call: NA
j_call: TRBJ2-3
v_call: TRBV5-1
clone_size: NA
cdr3_aa: CASSLETTDTQYF
cdr3_nt: TGCGCCAGCAGCTTGGAAACCACAGATACGCAGTATTTT

d_call: NA
j_call: TRBJ2-3
v_call: TRBV5-5
clone_size: NA
cdr3_aa: CASFSLGGPDTQYF
cdr3_nt: TGTGCCAGCTTCTCTCTTGGAGGTCCAGATACGCAGTATTTT

d_call: NA
j_call: TRBJ2-5
v_call: TRBV19
clone_size: NA
cdr3_aa: CASSAVRSGETQYF
cdr3_nt: TGTGCCAGTAGTGCGGTCCGATCGGGGGAGACCCAGTACTTC

d_call: TRBD1
j_call: TRBJ2-3
v_call: TRBV29-1
clone_size: NA
cdr3_aa: CSVLPGTGWADTQYF
cdr3_nt: TGCAGCGTCCTTCCGGGGACAGGTTGGGCAGATACGCAGTATTTT

d_call: NA
j_call: TRBJ1-1
v_call: TRBV4-2
clone_size: NA
cdr3_aa: CASSQDLPVNTEAFF
cdr3_nt: TGTGCCAGCAGCCAAGATTTGCCGGTGAACACTGAAGCTTTCTTT

d_call: NA
j_call: TRBJ1-3
v_call: TRBV7-9
clone_size: NA
cdr3_aa: CASHASGNTIYF
cdr3_nt: TGTGCCAGCCATGCCTCTGGAAACACCATATATTTT

d_call: TRBD2
j_call: TRBJ2-1
v_call: TRBV5-4
clone_size: NA
cdr3_aa: CASSLSGAVYNEQFF
cdr3_nt: TGTGCCAGCAGCCTTAGCGGGGCGGTGTACAATGAGCAGTTCTTC

d_call: NA
j_call: TRBJ1-4
v_call: TRBV7-8
clone_size: NA
cdr3_aa: CASSFNLIGGFNEKLFF
cdr3_nt: TGTGCCAGCAGCTTTAACCTCATTGGCGGGTTTAATGAAAAACTGTTTTTT

d_call: NA
j_call: TRBJ1-1
v_call: TRBV5-1
clone_size: NA
cdr3_aa: CASSQNGGMYTEAFF
cdr3_nt: TGCGCCAGCAGCCAAAATGGAGGAATGTACACTGAAGCTTTCTTT

d_call: NA
j_call: TRBJ1-5
v_call: TRBV28
clone_size: NA
cdr3_aa: CASSSGTTGLYTQHF
cdr3_nt: TGTGCCAGCAGTTCAGGGACGACGGGTTTGTATACGCAGCATTTT

d_call: NA
j_call: TRBJ2-5
v_call: TRBV28
clone_size: NA
cdr3_aa: CASLGIGVGVRGNQETQYF
cdr3_nt: TGTGCCAGCTTGGGGATAGGGGTGGGTGTTAGGGGGAACCAAGAGACCCAGTACTTC

d_call: NA
j_call: TRBJ1-5
v_call: TRBV19
clone_size: NA
cdr3_aa: CASSIGVVGNQPQHF
cdr3_nt: TGTGCCAGTAGTATAGGCGTGGTTGGGAATCAGCCCCAGCATTTT

d_call: TRBD2
j_call: TRBJ2-1
v_call: TRBV28
clone_size: NA
cdr3_aa: CASRFTGGGVNEQFF
cdr3_nt: TGTGCCAGCAGATTTACTGGCGGGGGTGTGAATGAGCAGTTCTTC

d_call: TRBD1
j_call: TRBJ1-5
v_call: TRBV4-3
clone_size: NA
cdr3_aa: CASSQVDNRGAQPQHF
cdr3_nt: TGCGCCAGCAGCCAAGTGGATAACAGGGGTGCTCAGCCCCAGCATTTT

d_call: TRBD2
j_call: TRBJ2-1
v_call: TRBV24-1
clone_size: NA
cdr3_aa: CATSDPFSGRTYNEQFF
cdr3_nt: TGTGCCACCAGTGATCCATTTAGCGGGAGAACCTACAATGAGCAGTTCTTC

d_call: NA
j_call: TRBJ1-1
v_call: TRBV24-1
clone_size: once
cdr3_aa: CATSESGDLGSTEAFF
cdr3_nt: TGTGCCACCAGTGAGTCAGGGGACTTGGGAAGCACTGAAGCTTTCTTT

d_call: NA
j_call: TRBJ2-2
v_call: TRBV5-1
clone_size: NA
cdr3_aa: CASSPNPNPGGTGELFF
cdr3_nt: TGCGCCAGCAGCCCAAACCCGAACCCAGGTGGGACCGGGGAGCTGTTTTTT

d_call: NA
j_call: TRBJ2-7
v_call: TRBV7-9
clone_size: NA
cdr3_aa: CASSLGMGYEQYF
cdr3_nt: TGTGCCAGCAGCTTAGGAATGGGGTACGAGCAGTACTTC

d_call: TRBD1
j_call: TRBJ2-7
v_call: TRBV28
clone_size: few
cdr3_aa: CASSSPTAKARQGNLYEQYF
cdr3_nt: TGTGCCAGCAGTTCCCCTACTGCGAAAGCAAGACAGGGGAACCTTTACGAGCAGTACTTC

d_call: NA
j_call: TRBJ1-5
v_call: TRBV18
clone_size: NA
cdr3_aa: CASSPYTGWDQPQHF
cdr3_nt: TGTGCCAGCTCACCATATACAGGGTGGGATCAGCCCCAGCATTTT

d_call: TRBD2
j_call: TRBJ2-3
v_call: TRBV18
clone_size: once
cdr3_aa: CASSMTSAYSSTDTQYF
cdr3_nt: TGTGCCAGCTCTATGACTAGCGCCTATTCTAGCACAGATACGCAGTATTTT

d_call: NA
j_call: TRBJ2-7
v_call: TRBV18
clone_size: NA
cdr3_aa: CASSLGLEQYF
cdr3_nt: TGTGCCAGCTCGCTCGGTTTGGAGCAGTACTTC

d_call: TRBD2
j_call: TRBJ2-1
v_call: TRBV20-1
clone_size: NA
cdr3_aa: CSASAGVYNEQFF
cdr3_nt: TGCAGTGCTAGTGCGGGGGTGTACAATGAGCAGTTCTTC

d_call: NA
j_call: TRBJ1-1
v_call: TRBV2
clone_size: NA
cdr3_aa: CASRGQGTEAFF
cdr3_nt: TGTGCCAGCCGTGGGCAGGGGACTGAAGCTTTCTTT

d_call: NA
j_call: TRBJ1-5
v_call: TRBV4-1
clone_size: NA
cdr3_aa: CASSGRYSNQPQHF
cdr3_nt: TGCGCCAGCAGCGGCCGTTATAGCAATCAGCCCCAGCATTTT

d_call: TRBD2
j_call: TRBJ2-5
v_call: TRBV4-2
clone_size: NA
cdr3_aa: CASSQDLGREGHETQYF
cdr3_nt: TGTGCCAGCAGCCAAGATCTGGGGCGGGAGGGCCACGAGACCCAGTACTTC

d_call: TRBD2
j_call: TRBJ2-3
v_call: TRBV7-3
clone_size: once
cdr3_aa: CASSPIGLAEGTDTQYF
cdr3_nt: TGTGCCAGCAGCCCGATAGGACTAGCGGAGGGCACAGATACGCAGTATTTT

d_call: NA
j_call: TRBJ2-5
v_call: TRBV28
clone_size: few
cdr3_aa: CASSRLLETQYF
cdr3_nt: TGTGCCAGCAGTCGGCTTCTGGAGACCCAGTACTTC

d_call: NA
j_call: TRBJ1-5
v_call: TRBV9
clone_size: NA
cdr3_aa: CASSAGASQPQHF
cdr3_nt: TGTGCCAGCAGCGCAGGGGCTTCTCAGCCCCAGCATTTT

d_call: TRBD1
j_call: TRBJ2-1
v_call: TRBV13
clone_size: NA
cdr3_aa: CASSSGTGGIEQFF
cdr3_nt: TGTGCCAGCAGCTCTGGGACAGGGGGGATTGAGCAGTTCTTC

d_call: TRBD1
j_call: TRBJ2-3
v_call: TRBV9
clone_size: NA
cdr3_aa: CASSVAGQPTTDTQYF
cdr3_nt: TGTGCCAGCAGCGTAGCGGGACAGCCAACGACGGATACGCAGTATTTT

d_call: TRBD2
j_call: TRBJ2-3
v_call: TRBV4-3
clone_size: NA
cdr3_aa: CASSQGLAGGSTDTQYF
cdr3_nt: TGCGCCAGCAGCCAAGGACTAGCGGGAGGTAGCACAGATACGCAGTATTTT

d_call: NA
j_call: TRBJ2-7
v_call: TRBV4-1
clone_size: NA
cdr3_aa: CASSRDQGPYEQYF
cdr3_nt: TGCGCCAGCAGCCGGGACCAGGGTCCCTACGAGCAGTACTTC

d_call: TRBD1
j_call: TRBJ1-2
v_call: TRBV7-9
clone_size: NA
cdr3_aa: CASSDGDRVNYGYTF
cdr3_nt: TGTGCCAGCAGCGACGGGGACAGGGTAAACTATGGCTACACCTTC

d_call: TRBD2
j_call: TRBJ2-1
v_call: TRBV27
clone_size: few
cdr3_aa: CASSLAYGRLMGNEQFF
cdr3_nt: TGTGCCAGCAGTTTAGCTTACGGGAGGCTAATGGGCAATGAGCAGTTCTTC

d_call: NA
j_call: TRBJ2-3
v_call: TRBV7-2
clone_size: NA
cdr3_aa: CASSPRRVSTDTQYF
cdr3_nt: TGTGCCAGCAGCCCCCGGAGGGTTAGCACAGATACGCAGTATTTT

d_call: TRBD1
j_call: TRBJ1-4
v_call: TRBV4-2
clone_size: NA
cdr3_aa: CASSHRDRGEKLFF
cdr3_nt: TGTGCCAGCAGTCACCGGGACAGGGGAGAAAAACTGTTTTTT

d_call: TRBD2
j_call: TRBJ2-4
v_call: TRBV27
clone_size: NA
cdr3_aa: CASSLLGSGTKNIQYF
cdr3_nt: TGTGCCAGCAGTTTACTTGGTAGCGGGACCAAAAACATTCAGTACTTC

d_call: NA
j_call: TRBJ1-5
v_call: TRBV5-5
clone_size: NA
cdr3_aa: CASSLVEANQPQHF
cdr3_nt: TGTGCCAGCAGCTTAGTGGAGGCAAATCAGCCCCAGCATTTT

d_call: TRBD2
j_call: TRBJ2-3
v_call: TRBV24-1
clone_size: NA
cdr3_aa: CATSDQGTSGSTDTQYF
cdr3_nt: TGTGCCACCAGTGACCAGGGGACTAGCGGTAGCACAGATACGCAGTATTTT

d_call: NA
j_call: TRBJ1-1
v_call: TRBV6-5
clone_size: NA
cdr3_aa: CASRLTVGDRTEAFF
cdr3_nt: TGTGCCAGCAGATTAACCGTTGGGGATCGAACTGAAGCTTTCTTT

d_call: TRBD1
j_call: TRBJ1-2
v_call: TRBV5-5
clone_size: NA
cdr3_aa: CASSFDRGFVANYGYTF
cdr3_nt: TGTGCCAGCAGCTTCGACAGGGGGTTCGTCGCTAACTATGGCTACACCTTC

d_call: NA
j_call: TRBJ1-5
v_call: TRBV5-1
clone_size: NA
cdr3_aa: CASSPGARQPQHF
cdr3_nt: TGCGCCAGCAGCCCGGGGGCCCGTCAGCCCCAGCATTTT

d_call: NA
j_call: TRBJ2-3
v_call: TRBV12-5
clone_size: NA
cdr3_aa: CASGFQLSTDTQYF
cdr3_nt: TGTGCTAGTGGTTTTCAGTTGAGCACAGATACGCAGTATTTT

d_call: TRBD1
j_call: TRBJ2-1
v_call: TRBV7-9
clone_size: NA
cdr3_aa: CASSSRTGGAQLYNEQFF
cdr3_nt: TGTGCCAGCAGTTCTAGGACAGGGGGCGCCCAATTATACAATGAGCAGTTCTTC